This paragraph reports one T cell receptor (beta chain). CDR3 length: 14 amino acids. Germline CDR1 is SGHAT and CDR2 is FQNNGV. J was trimmed by 2 bases and V by 3 bases; bases with no gene match: 3. This specimen comes from a study of T cell responses to AZD1222 COVID-19 vaccine. TCRdb's copy holds only in-frame clones and misses some; the assay was immunoSEQ multiplex PCR. The sample holds about 100,000 clones; roughly nine tenths are singletons and the top ten take around 17%. The chain couples TRBV11-2 to TRBJ2-7; the match to TRBD2 covers 8 bases. This clonotype was obtained from an adult in good health. Sequenced material: peripheral blood, taken on day 0 of AZD1222 vaccination. CDR3 sequence: CASSFTGGPYEQYF. The CDR3 DNA follows: TGTGCCAGCAGCTTTACGGGAGGGCCCTACGAGCAGTACTTC.